The present TCR beta chain was sequenced within a study of blood T cell repertoires in COVID-19. As processed by the authors: Estimates of nucleated cell counts were drawn from the amplification of reference gene primers. Only in-frame clones appear in the TCRdb table, and some are missing; sequencing was by immunoSEQ multiplex PCR. Clone size and the V and J calls come from that table; the DNA yielded D and trimming. The data contain about 130,000 clones, about 80% of them singletons. The CDR3 spans 17 residues. Trimming left V 0 bases short and J 3 bases short, with 13 bases between. Germline CDR1 is SGDLS and CDR2 is YYNGEE.

Sequenced input: peripheral blood. This receptor was identified in a man aged 40-49 years with active or convalescent COVID-19. The gene calls are TRBV9 and TRBJ2-6, with a weak D call TRBD1 (6 bases). DNA for the CDR3: TGTGCCAGCAGCGTAGGTGATAGGGGGATTGGGGCCAACGTCCTGACTTTC. Amino acids: CASSVGDRGIGANVLTF.